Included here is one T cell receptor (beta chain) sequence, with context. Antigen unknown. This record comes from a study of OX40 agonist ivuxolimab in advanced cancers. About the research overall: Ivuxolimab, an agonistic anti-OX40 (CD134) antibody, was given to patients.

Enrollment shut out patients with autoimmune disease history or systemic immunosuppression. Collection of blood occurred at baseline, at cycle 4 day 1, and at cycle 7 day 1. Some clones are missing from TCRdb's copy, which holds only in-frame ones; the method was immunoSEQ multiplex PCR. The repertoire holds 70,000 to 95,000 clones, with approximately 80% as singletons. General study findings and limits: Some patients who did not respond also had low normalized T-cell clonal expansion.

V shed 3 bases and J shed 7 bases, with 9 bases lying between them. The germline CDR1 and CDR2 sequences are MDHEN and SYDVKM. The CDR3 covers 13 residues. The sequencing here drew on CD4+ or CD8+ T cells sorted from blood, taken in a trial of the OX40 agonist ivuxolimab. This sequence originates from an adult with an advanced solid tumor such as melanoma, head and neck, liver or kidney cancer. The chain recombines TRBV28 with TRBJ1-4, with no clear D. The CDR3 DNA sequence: TGTGCCAGCAGTTTCCAGAGGAGTGAAAAACTGTTTTTT. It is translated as CASSFQRSEKLFF.